One sample yielded the 18 T cell receptor beta chains listed below, sequenced in a study of response to subunit inactivated influenza vaccine (dated 2018 in TCRdb). Libraries were constructed by RT-PCR. Sequencing used an Illumina HiSeq 2500. In TCRdb, the public reads were trimmed at Q25 with fastp and aligned with MiXCR, with productive beta chains retained. CDR3 protein sequences are deduplicated, and each keeps its most common genes and DNA. The sample yields a few hundred thousand distinct CDR3 sequences; approximately 20% were counted once. Under 13% of the sample is held by the ten biggest clonotypes. Sample: PBMCs from blood, taken 21 months after vaccination. These receptors all stem from a man between 50 and 75 years old who received an inactivated influenza vaccine. Donor details come from another sample of the same person, matched by shared clones.

The chain links TRBV10-3 to TRBJ2-7, with 12 bases aligning to TRBD2. CDR1 is ENHRY, CDR2 SYGVKD, per germline. The trim removed 10 bases at V and 7 bases at J, leaving 5 bases unmatched. The CDR3 spans 12 residues. In DNA, the CDR3 is TGTGCCACGACTAGCGGGGGCATAGAGCAGTACTTC. Residues: CATTSGGIEQYF.

This clonotype was detected only a few times. The chain links TRBV5-1 to TRBJ1-4; D possibly corresponds to TRBD1 (5 bases). V was cut by 4 bases and J by 0 bases, with 10 bases left in between. CDR3 length equals 15 residues. Germline assignment: CDR1 SGHRS and CDR2 YFSETQ. CDR3 nucleotide sequence: TGCGCCAGCAGCCCACGGGGGGCAACTAATGAAAAACTGTTTTTT. Residues: CASSPRGATNEKLFF.

In this sample, this clonotype turned up many times. The V gene is TRBV25-1, the J gene TRBJ1-2; weak D call: TRBD1 (6 bases). CDR3 length equals 11 residues. Germline V gene lookup returns CDR1 MGHDK and CDR2 SYGVNS. The V and J ends lost 11 bases and 6 bases respectively, with 13 bases between them. The CDR3 DNA sequence: TGTGCCTCGGGGGGCCGGGATGGCTACACCTTC. Its translation: CASGGRDGYTF.

The chain recombines TRBV5-1 with TRBJ2-1, with a weak D call TRBD1 (7 bases). V was trimmed by 4 bases and J by 2 bases, leaving 13 bases between them. The CDR3 length is 15 residues. CDR1 and CDR2 (germline): SGHRS, YFSETQ. The CDR3 nucleotides are TGCGCCAGCAGCAAGGAGGGACAGCCCTACAATGAGCAGTTCTTC. Residues: CASSKEGQPYNEQFF. Drawing the rest from reference TRBV5-1 and TRBJ2-1, the complete variable domain is KAGVTQTPRYLIKTRGQQVTLSCSPISGHRSVSWYQQTPGQGLQFLFEYFSETQRNKGNFPGRFSGRQFSNSRSEMNVSTLELGDSALYLCASSKEGQPYNEQFFGPGTRLTVL.

In its sample, this clonotype was seen many times. The chain combines TRBV7-9 with TRBJ2-5; 9 bases are shared with TRBD1. The germline V gene encodes CDR1 SEHNR and CDR2 FQNEAQ (reference sequence). There are 15 residues in the CDR3. V shed 2 bases and J 3 bases; nucleotides not matched to a gene: 4. In DNA, the CDR3 is TGTGCCAGCAGCTTAAGGACAGGGGTAGAAGAGACCCAGTACTTC. It codes for CASSLRTGVEETQYF.

This sequence joins TRBV29-1 and TRBJ2-7, with D perhaps matching TRBD1 (6 bases). Between the trimmed V and J ends, which lost 4 bases and 2 bases, there was a span of 18 bases. Looked up from germline, CDR1 is SQVTM and CDR2 is ANQGSEA. CDR3 length: 15 amino acids. The CDR3: CSVVGAGGTAYEQYF. The CDR3 nucleotides are TGCAGCGTTGTGGGGGCAGGAGGAACCGCCTACGAGCAGTACTTC.

The chain has TRBV4-3 and TRBJ1-5; TRBD1 agrees at 11 bases. CDR1 LGHNA and CDR2 YSLEER come from the germline V gene. After removal of 0 bases from V and 6 bases from J, the junction contained 16 bases not matched to a gene. This CDR3 has 20 residues. CDR3 residues: CASSQDPRGGQGAYAQPQHF. The CDR3 nucleotides read TGCGCCAGCAGCCAAGATCCTAGAGGAGGACAGGGGGCATATGCTCAGCCCCAGCATTTT.

The chain recombines TRBV2 with TRBJ1-2, with D perhaps TRBD1 (6 bases). CDR1 and CDR2 (germline): SNHLY, FYNNEI. This CDR3 is 12 amino acids long. Trimming removed 5 bases at V and 6 bases at J, with 10 bases between. CDR3 sequence: CASSMTGHGYTF. CDR3 coding DNA: TGTGCCAGCAGTATGACAGGTCATGGCTACACCTTC.

This chain links TRBV29-1 with TRBJ2-6; D unresolved. Trimming shortened V by 5 bases and J by 3 bases, and 5 bases separated the two germline ends. Germline V gene sequence: CDR1 SQVTM, CDR2 ANQGSEA. The CDR3 spans 12 residues. CDR3 bases: TGCAGCGTTTCCCATGGGGCCAACGTCCTGACTTTC. Translating it yields CSVSHGANVLTF.

This clonotype was counted only a few times. The gene calls are TRBV12-3 or TRBV12-4 and TRBJ2-5; TRBD1 agrees at 8 bases. The length of the CDR3 is 14 residues. With 6 bases clipped from V and 2 bases from J, the junction kept 5 bases outside the gene matches. The CDR3 sequence: CASSLNRGQETQYF. CDR3 coding DNA: TGTGCCAGCAGCCTAAACAGGGGGCAAGAGACCCAGTACTTC.

The chain employs TRBV28 and TRBJ1-4; perhaps TRBD1 as D (6 bases). CDR3 length: 16 amino acids. V dropped 5 bases and J dropped 6 bases, with 19 bases sitting between them. Germline V gene sequence: CDR1 MDHEN, CDR2 SYDVKM. Written as DNA, the CDR3 is TGTGCCAGCAGTCTGGAGGGGGGGCGGACGGATGAAAAACTGTTTTTT. Translated: CASSLEGGRTDEKLFF.

This clonotype was detected ten times or more. The chain employs TRBV12-3 or TRBV12-4 and TRBJ1-5; 7 bases are shared with TRBD1. CDR3 length equals 14 residues. V trimming: 2 bases; J trimming: 5 bases; junction bases outside the gene matches: 3. This CDR3 reads CASSLRQGDQPQHF. The CDR3 DNA is TGTGCCAGCAGTTTAAGACAGGGAGATCAGCCCCAGCATTTT.

The genes are TRBV6-1 and TRBJ2-7, with D unresolved. This CDR3 region has 15 residues. Trimming left V 6 bases short and J 2 bases short, with 17 bases between. Germline V gene sequence: CDR1 MNHNS, CDR2 SASEGT. Here the CDR3 reads CASRLYTISAYEQYF. CDR3 coding DNA: TGTGCCAGCAGACTCTACACTATCAGTGCCTACGAGCAGTACTTC.

The gene calls are TRBV9 and TRBJ1-2; 8 bases are a match to TRBD1. This CDR3 is 13 amino acids long. Germline CDR1 and CDR2: SGDLS and YYNGEE. The J segment lost 8 bases and the V segment lost 8 bases, leaving 11 bases of the junction unmatched. CDR3 sequence reads: CASSRTGSSGYTF. The DNA for the CDR3 is TGTGCCAGTTCTCGGACAGGGTCGAGCGGCTACACCTTC.

This clonotype was observed a few times. V and J are TRBV9 and TRBJ2-1; TRBD2 matches 7 bases. The V segment lost 0 bases and the J segment 7 bases; nucleotides outside the gene matches: 7. From germline, CDR1 is SGDLS and CDR2 YYNGEE. The CDR3 has 15 residues. CDR3 in DNA: TGTGCCAGCAGCGTAGTTGACGGGGGGAAAAATGAGCAGTTCTTC. Translated, it gives CASSVVDGGKNEQFF.

The V call is TRBV12-3 or TRBV12-4, the J call TRBJ1-1; D may be TRBD1 (5 bases). V lost 6 bases to trimming and J lost 6 bases, with 20 bases between them. This CDR3 has 15 amino acids. DNA of the CDR3: TGTGCCAGCAGGCCCTGGCTGGGGGGAGGGGCTGAAGCTTTCTTT. Its protein product is CASRPWLGGGAEAFF.

The rearrangement uses TRBV28 and TRBJ2-1; 13 bases fit TRBD2. The CDR3 is 17 residues long. Germline V gene lookup returns CDR1 MDHEN and CDR2 SYDVKM. With V trimmed by 5 bases and J by 7 bases, 11 bases remained unmatched. CDR3 sequence reads: CASSLNSGTSGKNEQFF. The CDR3 region has the DNA TGTGCCAGCAGTCTCAACTCCGGGACTAGCGGGAAGAATGAGCAGTTCTTC.

This clonotype has more than one count but fewer than ten. V gene TRBV29-1 combines with J gene TRBJ2-1, with D unresolved. This CDR3 is built from 13 residues. V was shortened by 3 bases and J by 8 bases, with 14 bases between the two germline ends. The germline V gene has CDR1 SQVTM and CDR2 ANQGSEA. CDR3: CSVDKGSGYEQFF. The CDR3 DNA sequence: TGCAGCGTTGATAAGGGTTCGGGTTATGAGCAGTTCTTC.